These 5 T cell receptor beta chains were all obtained from the same sample, sequenced in a study. TCRdb independently ran MiXCR on the RT-PCR reads; one entry per CDR3 protein. The sample consists of about 680,000 distinct CDR3 sequences, 13% to 15% of them appearing once. Input material: memory CD4+ T cells from blood. The source of these receptors is a female donor in good health, serving as a healthy control.

J is TRBJ1-1 and V is TRBV20-1, with 8 bases identical to TRBD1. The CDR3 is made up of 16 amino acids. J lost 7 bases, V lost 0 bases, and 13 bases had no gene match. Germline CDR1 DFQATT, CDR2 SNEGSKA (reference sequence). The CDR3 DNA reads as TGCAGTGCTAGAGACTGGACAGGGCTCCGGGACATTGAAGCTTTCTTT. This sequence encodes CSARDWTGLRDIEAFF.

This clonotype was seen only a few times. J is TRBJ2-3 and V is TRBV7-2; no clear D. With 5 bases removed from V and 1 base from J, the gap between germline ends came to 19 bases. This CDR3 contains 17 residues. Per the germline V gene, CDR1 is SGHTA and CDR2 is FQGNSA. CDR3 bases: TGTGCCAGCAGCCGCCCCTTGGAACGGGTTGGCACAGATACGCAGTATTTT. This codes for CASSRPLERVGTDTQYF.

In this sample, this clonotype turned up many times. This chain connects TRBV6-2 or TRBV6-3 to TRBJ1-5; TRBD1 matches at 7 bases. CDR1 and CDR2 (germline): MNHEY, SVGEGT. Trimming removed 7 bases from V and 7 bases from J; junction bases left unmatched: 10. CDR3 length: 14 amino acids. The CDR3 protein is CASTHETGHQPQHF. Written as DNA, the CDR3 is TGTGCCAGCACCCACGAGACAGGGCACCAGCCCCAGCATTTT.

The chain carries TRBV5-5 and TRBJ1-1; D not resolved. The V and J ends lost 3 bases and 0 bases respectively, with 6 bases between them. The CDR3 contains 13 residues. Germline lookup yields CDR1 SGHKS and CDR2 YYEKEE (reference sequence). The CDR3 nucleotides are TGTGCCAGCAGCTGGAGTTTGAACACTGAAGCTTTCTTT. Amino acid sequence: CASSWSLNTEAFF.

The rearrangement links TRBV5-1 to TRBJ1-1; D is ambiguous. CDR1 SGHRS and CDR2 YFSETQ come from the germline V gene. This CDR3 contains 14 residues. V lost 4 bases to trimming and J lost 8 bases, with 18 bases between them. CDR3 nucleotides: TGCGCCAGCAGCCCGCGCGGGGAGGCCGGCGAAGCTTTCTTT. Protein product: CASSPRGEAGEAFF.